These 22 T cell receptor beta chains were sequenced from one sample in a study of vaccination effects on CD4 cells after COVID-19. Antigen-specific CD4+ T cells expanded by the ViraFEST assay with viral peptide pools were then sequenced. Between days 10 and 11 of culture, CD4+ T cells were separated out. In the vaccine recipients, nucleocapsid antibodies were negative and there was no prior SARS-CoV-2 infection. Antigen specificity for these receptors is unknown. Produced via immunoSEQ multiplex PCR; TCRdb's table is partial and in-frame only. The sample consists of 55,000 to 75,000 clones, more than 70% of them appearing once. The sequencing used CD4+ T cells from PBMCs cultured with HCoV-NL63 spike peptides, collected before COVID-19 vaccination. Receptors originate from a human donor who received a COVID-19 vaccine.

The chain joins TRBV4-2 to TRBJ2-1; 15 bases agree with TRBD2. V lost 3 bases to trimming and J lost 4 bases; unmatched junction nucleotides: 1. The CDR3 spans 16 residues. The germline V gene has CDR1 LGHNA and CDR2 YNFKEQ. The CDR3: CASSHGTSGGYNEQFF. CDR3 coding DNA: TGTGCCAGCAGCCATGGGACTAGCGGGGGGTACAATGAGCAGTTCTTC.

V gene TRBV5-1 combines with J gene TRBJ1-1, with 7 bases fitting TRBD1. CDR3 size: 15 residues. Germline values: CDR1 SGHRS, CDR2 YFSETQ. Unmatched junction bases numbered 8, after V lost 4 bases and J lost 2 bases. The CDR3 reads CASSPRTGPNTEAFF. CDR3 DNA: TGCGCCAGCAGCCCCCGGACAGGACCCAACACTGAAGCTTTCTTT.

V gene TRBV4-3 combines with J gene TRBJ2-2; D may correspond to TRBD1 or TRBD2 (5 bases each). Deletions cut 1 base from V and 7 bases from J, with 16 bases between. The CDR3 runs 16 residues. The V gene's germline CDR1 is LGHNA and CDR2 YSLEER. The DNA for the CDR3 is TGCGCCAGCAGCCAAGCTGGGAGAGGGGCTGGCGGGGAGCTGTTTTTT. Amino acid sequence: CASSQAGRGAGGELFF.

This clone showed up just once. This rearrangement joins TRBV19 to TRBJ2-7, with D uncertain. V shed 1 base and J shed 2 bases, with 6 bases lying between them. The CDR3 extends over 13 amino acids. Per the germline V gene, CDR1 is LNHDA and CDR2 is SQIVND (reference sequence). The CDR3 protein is CASSIGPTYEQYV. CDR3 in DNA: TGTGCCAGTAGTATAGGCCCTACCTACGAGCAGTACGTC.

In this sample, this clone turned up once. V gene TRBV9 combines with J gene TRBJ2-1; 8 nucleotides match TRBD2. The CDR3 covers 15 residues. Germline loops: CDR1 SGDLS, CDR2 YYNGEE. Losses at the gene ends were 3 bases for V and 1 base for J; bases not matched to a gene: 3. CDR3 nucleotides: TGTGCCAGCAGCGCGGGAGGGTTGTCCTACAATGAGCAGTTCTTC. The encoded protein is CASSAGGLSYNEQFF.

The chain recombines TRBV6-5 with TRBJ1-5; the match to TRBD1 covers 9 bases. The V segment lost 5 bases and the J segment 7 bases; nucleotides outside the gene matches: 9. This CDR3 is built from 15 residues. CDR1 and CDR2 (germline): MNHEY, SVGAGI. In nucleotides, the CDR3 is TGTGCCAGCAGTAAATATGGACAGGGGAGACAGCCCCAGCATTTT. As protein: CASSKYGQGRQPQHF.

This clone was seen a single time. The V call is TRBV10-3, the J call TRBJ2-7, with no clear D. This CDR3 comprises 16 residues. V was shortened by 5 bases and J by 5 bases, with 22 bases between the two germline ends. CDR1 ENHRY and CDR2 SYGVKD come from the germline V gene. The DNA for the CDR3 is TGTGCCATCAGTCCGGGCCCTACCGCCGGAATCAACGAGCAGTACGTC. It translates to CAISPGPTAGINEQYV.

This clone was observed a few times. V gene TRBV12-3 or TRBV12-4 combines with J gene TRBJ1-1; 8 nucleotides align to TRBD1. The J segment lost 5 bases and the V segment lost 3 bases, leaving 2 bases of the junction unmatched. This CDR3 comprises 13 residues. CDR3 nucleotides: TGTGCCAGCAGTTTTACAGGGGGGACTGAAGCTTTCTTT. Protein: CASSFTGGTEAFF.

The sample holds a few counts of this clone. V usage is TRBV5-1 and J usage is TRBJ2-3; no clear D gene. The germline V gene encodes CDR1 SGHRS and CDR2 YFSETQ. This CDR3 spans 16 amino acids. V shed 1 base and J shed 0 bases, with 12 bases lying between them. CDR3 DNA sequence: TGCGCCAGCAGCTTGCGGTCGGACCATAGCACAGATACGCAGTATTTT. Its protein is CASSLRSDHSTDTQYF. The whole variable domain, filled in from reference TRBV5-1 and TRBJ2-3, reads KAGVTQTPRYLIKTRGQQVTLSCSPISGHRSVSWYQQTPGQGLQFLFEYFSETQRNKGNFPGRFSGRQFSNSRSEMNVSTLELGDSALYLCASSLRSDHSTDTQYFGPGTRLTVL.

The CDR3 DNA reads as TGTGCCAGCAACCTCTTCCAGGAGGCCCAGTACTTC. Its protein product is CASNLFQEAQYF. The chain recombines TRBV7-2 with TRBJ2-5; D perhaps matches TRBD2 (5 bases). CDR3 size: 12 residues. Germline V gives CDR1 SGHTA, CDR2 FQGNSA. Trimming took off 7 bases at V and 9 bases at J, with 15 bases between the two ends.

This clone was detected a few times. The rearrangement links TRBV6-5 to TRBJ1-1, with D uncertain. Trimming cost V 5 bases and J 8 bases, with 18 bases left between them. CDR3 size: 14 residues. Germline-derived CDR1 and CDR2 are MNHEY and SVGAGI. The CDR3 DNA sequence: TGTGCCAGCAGTAACTATGACCGAGATGAGGAAGCTTTCTTT. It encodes CASSNYDRDEEAFF.

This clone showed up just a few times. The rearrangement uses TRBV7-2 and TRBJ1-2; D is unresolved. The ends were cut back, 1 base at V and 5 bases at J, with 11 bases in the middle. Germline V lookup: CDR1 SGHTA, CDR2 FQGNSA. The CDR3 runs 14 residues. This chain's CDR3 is CASSLVARIYGYTF. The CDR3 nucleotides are TGTGCCAGCAGCTTAGTGGCCCGGATTTATGGCTACACCTTC.

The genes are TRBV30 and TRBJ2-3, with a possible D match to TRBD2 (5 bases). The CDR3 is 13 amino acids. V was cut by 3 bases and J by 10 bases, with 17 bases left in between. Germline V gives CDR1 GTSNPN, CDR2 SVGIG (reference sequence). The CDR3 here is CAWSPSGETSQYF. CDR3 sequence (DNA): TGTGCCTGGAGCCCCTCCGGGGAGACATCGCAGTATTTT.

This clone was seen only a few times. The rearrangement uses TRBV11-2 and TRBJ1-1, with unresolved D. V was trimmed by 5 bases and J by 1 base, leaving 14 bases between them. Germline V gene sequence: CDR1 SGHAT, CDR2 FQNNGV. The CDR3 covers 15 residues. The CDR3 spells CASSHDGKGNTEAFF. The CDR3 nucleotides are TGTGCCAGCAGCCATGATGGGAAGGGGAACACTGAAGCTTTCTTT.

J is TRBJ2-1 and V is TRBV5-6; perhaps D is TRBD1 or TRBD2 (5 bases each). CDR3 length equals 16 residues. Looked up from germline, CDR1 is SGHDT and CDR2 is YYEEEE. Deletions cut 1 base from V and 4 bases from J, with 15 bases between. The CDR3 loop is CASSLTGGQWYNEQFF. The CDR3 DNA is TGTGCCAGCAGCTTGACAGGAGGCCAGTGGTACAATGAGCAGTTCTTC.

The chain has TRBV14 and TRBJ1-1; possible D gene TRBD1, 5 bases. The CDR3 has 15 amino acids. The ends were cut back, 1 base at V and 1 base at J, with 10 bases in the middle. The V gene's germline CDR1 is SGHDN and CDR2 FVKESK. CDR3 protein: CASSQVQARNTEAFF. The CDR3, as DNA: TGTGCCAGCAGCCAAGTACAGGCCCGGAACACTGAAGCTTTCTTT.

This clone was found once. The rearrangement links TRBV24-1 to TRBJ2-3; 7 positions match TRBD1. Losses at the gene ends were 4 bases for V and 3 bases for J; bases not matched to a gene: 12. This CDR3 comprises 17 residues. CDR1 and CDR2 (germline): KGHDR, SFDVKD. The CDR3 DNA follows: TGTGCCACCAGTGACCCAACCCCGGGACAGAATACAGATACGCAGTATTTT. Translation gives CATSDPTPGQNTDTQYF.

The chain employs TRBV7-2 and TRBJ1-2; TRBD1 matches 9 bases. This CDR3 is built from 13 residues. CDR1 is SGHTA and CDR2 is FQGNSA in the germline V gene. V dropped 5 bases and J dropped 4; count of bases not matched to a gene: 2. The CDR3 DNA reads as TGTGCCAGCAGCCAACAGGGGGCCTATGGCTACACCTTC. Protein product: CASSQQGAYGYTF.

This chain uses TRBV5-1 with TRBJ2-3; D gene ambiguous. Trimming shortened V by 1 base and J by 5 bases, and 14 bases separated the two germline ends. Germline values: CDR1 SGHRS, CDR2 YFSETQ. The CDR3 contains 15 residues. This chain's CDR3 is CASSLSSQAEDTQYF. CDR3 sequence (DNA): TGCGCCAGCAGCTTGTCGTCGCAGGCTGAAGATACGCAGTATTTT.

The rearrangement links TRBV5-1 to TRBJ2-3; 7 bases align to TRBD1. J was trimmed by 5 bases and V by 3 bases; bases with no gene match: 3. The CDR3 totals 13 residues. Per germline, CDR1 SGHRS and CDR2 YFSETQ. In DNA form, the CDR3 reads TGCGCCAGCAGCTCGGGACAGAGAGATACGCAGTATTTT. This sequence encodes CASSSGQRDTQYF.

The CDR3 DNA sequence: TGTGCCAGCAGCTTAACTACTGGGGGGGGATTGAACACTGAAGCTTTCTTT. Protein sequence: CASSLTTGGGLNTEAFF. This chain links TRBV11-2 with TRBJ1-1; D is perhaps TRBD1 (5 bases). This CDR3 is 17 amino acids long. Between the trimmed V and J ends, which lost 2 bases and 0 bases, there was a span of 16 bases. Germline V gene sequence: CDR1 SGHAT, CDR2 FQNNGV.

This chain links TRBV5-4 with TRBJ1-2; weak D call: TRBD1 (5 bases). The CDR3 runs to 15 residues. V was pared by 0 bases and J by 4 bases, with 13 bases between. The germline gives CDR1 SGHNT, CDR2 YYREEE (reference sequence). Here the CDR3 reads CASSLDPTASYGYTF. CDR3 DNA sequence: TGTGCCAGCAGCTTGGATCCGACAGCGAGCTATGGCTACACCTTC.